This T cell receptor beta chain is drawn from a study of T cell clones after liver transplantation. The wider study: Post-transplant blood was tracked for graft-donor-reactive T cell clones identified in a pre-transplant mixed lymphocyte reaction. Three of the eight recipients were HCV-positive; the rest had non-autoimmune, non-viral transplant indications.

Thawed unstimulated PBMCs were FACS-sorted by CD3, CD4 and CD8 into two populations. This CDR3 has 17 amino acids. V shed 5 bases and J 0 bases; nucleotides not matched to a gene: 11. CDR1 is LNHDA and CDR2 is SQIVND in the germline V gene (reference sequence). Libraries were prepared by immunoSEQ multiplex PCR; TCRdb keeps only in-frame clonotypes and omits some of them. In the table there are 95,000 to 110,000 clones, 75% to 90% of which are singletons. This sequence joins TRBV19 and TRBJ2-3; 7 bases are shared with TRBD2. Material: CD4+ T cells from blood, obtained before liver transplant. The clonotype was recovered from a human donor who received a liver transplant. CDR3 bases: TGTGCCAGTAGTTCCCGATCCCGGACTAGGAGCACAGATACGCAGTATTTT. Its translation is CASSSRSRTRSTDTQYF.